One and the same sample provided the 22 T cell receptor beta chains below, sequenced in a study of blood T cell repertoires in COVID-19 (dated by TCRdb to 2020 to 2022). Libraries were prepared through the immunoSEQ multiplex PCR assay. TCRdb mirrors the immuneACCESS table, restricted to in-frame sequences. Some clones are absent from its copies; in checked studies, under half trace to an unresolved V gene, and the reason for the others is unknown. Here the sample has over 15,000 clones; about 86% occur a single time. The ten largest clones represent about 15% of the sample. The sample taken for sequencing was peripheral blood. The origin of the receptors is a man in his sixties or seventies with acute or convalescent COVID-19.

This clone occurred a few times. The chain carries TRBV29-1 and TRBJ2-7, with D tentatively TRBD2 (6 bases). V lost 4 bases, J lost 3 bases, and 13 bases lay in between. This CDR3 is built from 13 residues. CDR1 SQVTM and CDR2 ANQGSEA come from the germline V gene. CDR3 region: CSVGRLDNYEQYF. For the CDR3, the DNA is TGCAGCGTTGGAAGACTAGATAACTACGAGCAGTACTTC.

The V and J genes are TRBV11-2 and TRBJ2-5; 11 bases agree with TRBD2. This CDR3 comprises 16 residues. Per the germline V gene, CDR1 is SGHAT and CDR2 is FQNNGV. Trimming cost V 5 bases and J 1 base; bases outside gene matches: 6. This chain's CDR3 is CASSRRLAGIQETQYF. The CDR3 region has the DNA TGTGCCAGCAGCCGAAGACTAGCGGGAATCCAAGAGACCCAGTACTTC. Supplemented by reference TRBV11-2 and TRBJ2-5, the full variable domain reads EAGVAQSPRYKIIEKRQSVAFWCNPISGHATLYWYQQILGQGPKLLIQFQNNGVVDDSQLPKDRFSAERLKGVDSTLKIQPAKLEDSAVYLCASSRRLAGIQETQYFGPGTRLLVL.

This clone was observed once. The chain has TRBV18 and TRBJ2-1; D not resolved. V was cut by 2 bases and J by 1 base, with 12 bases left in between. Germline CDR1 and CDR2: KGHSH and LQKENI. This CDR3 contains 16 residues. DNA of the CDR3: TGTGCCAGCTCACCAAATTTCGTGAGTTCCTACAATGAGCAGTTCTTC. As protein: CASSPNFVSSYNEQFF.

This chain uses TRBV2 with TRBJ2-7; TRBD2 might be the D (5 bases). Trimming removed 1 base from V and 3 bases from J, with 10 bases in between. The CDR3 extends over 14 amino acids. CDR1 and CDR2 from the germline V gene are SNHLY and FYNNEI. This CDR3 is CASSEDGMGYEQYF. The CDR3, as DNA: TGTGCCAGCAGTGAAGACGGGATGGGCTACGAGCAGTACTTC.

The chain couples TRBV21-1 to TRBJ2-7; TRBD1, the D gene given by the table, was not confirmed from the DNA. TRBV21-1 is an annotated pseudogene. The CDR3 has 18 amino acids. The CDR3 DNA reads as TGTGCCAGCAGCAAAGGCAGGGGCAAGAACAGGCGACCCTACGAGCAGTACTTC. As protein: CASSKGRGKNRRPYEQYF.

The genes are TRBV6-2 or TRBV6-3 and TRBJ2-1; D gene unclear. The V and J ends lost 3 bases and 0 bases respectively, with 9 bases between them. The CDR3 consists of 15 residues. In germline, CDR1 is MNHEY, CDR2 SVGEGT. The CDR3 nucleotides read TGTGCCAGCAGTTATCTCGGTCGCTCCTACAATGAGCAGTTCTTC. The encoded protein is CASSYLGRSYNEQFF.

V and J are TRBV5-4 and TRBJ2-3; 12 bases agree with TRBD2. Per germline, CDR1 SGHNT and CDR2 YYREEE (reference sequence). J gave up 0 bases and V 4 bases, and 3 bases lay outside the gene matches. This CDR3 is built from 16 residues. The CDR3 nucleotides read TGTGCCAGCAGCAGAGGACTAGCGGGGAGCACAGATACGCAGTATTTT. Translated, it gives CASSRGLAGSTDTQYF.

CDR3 DNA: TGTGCCATTAGTCAGGGGAACACTGAAGCTTTCTTT. Translation gives CAISQGNTEAFF. The chain employs TRBV10-3 and TRBJ1-1, with D tentatively TRBD1 (5 bases). The germline V gene encodes CDR1 ENHRY and CDR2 SYGVKD. The CDR3 is 12 amino acids. Trimming stripped 9 bases from V and 1 base from J, with 9 bases between.

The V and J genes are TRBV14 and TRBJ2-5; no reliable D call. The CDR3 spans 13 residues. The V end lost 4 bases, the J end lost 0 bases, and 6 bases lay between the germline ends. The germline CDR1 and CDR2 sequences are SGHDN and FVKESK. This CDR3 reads CASSRQYQETQYF. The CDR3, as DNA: TGTGCCAGCAGCCGGCAGTACCAAGAGACCCAGTACTTC.

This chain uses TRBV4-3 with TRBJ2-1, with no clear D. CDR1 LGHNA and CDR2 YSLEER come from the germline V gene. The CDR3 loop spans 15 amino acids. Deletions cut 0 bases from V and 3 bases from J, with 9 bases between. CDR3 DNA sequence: TGCGCCAGCAGCCAAGATTTCTCTCGCTACAATGAGCAGTTCTTC. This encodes CASSQDFSRYNEQFF.

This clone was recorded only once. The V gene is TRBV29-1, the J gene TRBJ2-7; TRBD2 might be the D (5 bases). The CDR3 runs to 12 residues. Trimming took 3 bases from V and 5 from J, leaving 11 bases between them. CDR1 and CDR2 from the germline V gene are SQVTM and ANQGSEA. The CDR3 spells CSVDGVGHEQYF. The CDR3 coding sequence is TGCAGCGTTGACGGGGTGGGCCACGAGCAGTACTTC.

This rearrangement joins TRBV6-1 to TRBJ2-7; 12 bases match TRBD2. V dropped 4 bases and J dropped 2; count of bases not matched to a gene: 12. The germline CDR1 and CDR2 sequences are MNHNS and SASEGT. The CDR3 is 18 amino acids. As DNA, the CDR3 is TGTGCCAGCAGTGCTCCCACCGGACTAGCGGGAACTACCTACGAGCAGTACTTC. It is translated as CASSAPTGLAGTTYEQYF.

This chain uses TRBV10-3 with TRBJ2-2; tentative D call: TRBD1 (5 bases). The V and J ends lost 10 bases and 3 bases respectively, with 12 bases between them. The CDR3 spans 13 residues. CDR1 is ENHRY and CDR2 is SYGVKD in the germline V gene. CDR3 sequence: CATTNRYTGELFF. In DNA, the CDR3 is TGTGCCACAACTAACAGGTACACCGGGGAGCTGTTTTTT.

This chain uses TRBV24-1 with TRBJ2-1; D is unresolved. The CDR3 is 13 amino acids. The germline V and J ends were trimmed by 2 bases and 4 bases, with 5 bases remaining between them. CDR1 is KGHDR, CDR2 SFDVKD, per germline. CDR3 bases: TGTGCCACCAGTGATTCCCCATACAATGAGCAGTTCTTC. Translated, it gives CATSDSPYNEQFF.

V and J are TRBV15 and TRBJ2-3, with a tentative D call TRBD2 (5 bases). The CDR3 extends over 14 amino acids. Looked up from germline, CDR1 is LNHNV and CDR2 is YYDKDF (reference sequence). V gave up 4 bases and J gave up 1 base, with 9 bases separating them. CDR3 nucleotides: TGTGCCACCAGCACGGGATTCCGCACAGATACGCAGTATTTT. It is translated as CATSTGFRTDTQYF.

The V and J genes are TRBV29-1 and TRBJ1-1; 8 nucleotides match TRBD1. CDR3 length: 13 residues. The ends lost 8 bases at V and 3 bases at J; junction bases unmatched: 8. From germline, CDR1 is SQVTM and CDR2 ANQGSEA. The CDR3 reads CSTRQGSDTEAFF. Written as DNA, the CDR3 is TGCAGCACCCGACAGGGGAGCGACACTGAAGCTTTCTTT.

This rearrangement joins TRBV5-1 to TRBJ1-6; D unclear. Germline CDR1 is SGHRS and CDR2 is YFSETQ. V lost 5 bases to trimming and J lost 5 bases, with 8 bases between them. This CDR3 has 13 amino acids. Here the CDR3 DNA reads TGCGCCAGCAGTACTGCGAATAATTCACCCCTCCACTTT. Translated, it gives CASSTANNSPLHF. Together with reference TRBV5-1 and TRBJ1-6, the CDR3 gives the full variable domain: KAGVTQTPRYLIKTRGQQVTLSCSPISGHRSVSWYQQTPGQGLQFLFEYFSETQRNKGNFPGRFSGRQFSNSRSEMNVSTLELGDSALYLCASSTANNSPLHFGNGTRLTVT.

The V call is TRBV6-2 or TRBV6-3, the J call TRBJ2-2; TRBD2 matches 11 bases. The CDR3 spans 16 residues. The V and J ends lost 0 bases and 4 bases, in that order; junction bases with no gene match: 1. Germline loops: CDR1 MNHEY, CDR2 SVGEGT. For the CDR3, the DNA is TGTGCCAGCAGTTACTCTAGCGGGAGGGCCACCGGGGAGCTGTTTTTT. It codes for CASSYSSGRATGELFF.

The CDR3 nucleotides are TGTGCCAGCAGCTTATTGGCAGGGGACACTGAAGCTTTCTTT. Translated, it gives CASSLLAGDTEAFF. The genes are TRBV7-9 and TRBJ1-1, with D possibly being TRBD1 (6 bases). Deletions cut 2 bases from V and 3 bases from J, with 10 bases between. Germline CDR1 SEHNR, CDR2 FQNEAQ (reference sequence). The CDR3 is made up of 14 amino acids. Full variable domain (missing parts from reference TRBV7-9 and TRBJ1-1): DTGVSQNPRHKITKRGQNVTFRCDPISEHNRLYWYRQTLGQGPEFLTYFQNEAQLEKSRLLSDRFSAERPKGSFSTLEIQRTEQGDSAMYLCASSLLAGDTEAFFGQGTRLTVV.

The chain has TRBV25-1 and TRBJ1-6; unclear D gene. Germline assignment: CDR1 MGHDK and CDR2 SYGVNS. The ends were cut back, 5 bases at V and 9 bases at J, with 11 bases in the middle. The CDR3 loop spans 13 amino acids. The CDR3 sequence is CASSWRGSSPLHF. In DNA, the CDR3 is TGTGCCAGCAGTTGGCGGGGTAGTTCACCCCTCCACTTT.

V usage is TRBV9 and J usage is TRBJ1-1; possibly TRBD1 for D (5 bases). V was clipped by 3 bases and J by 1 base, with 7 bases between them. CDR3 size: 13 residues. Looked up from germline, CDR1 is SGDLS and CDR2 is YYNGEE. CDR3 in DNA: TGTGCCAGCAGCGCTACAGGGAACACTGAAGCTTTCTTT. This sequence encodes CASSATGNTEAFF.

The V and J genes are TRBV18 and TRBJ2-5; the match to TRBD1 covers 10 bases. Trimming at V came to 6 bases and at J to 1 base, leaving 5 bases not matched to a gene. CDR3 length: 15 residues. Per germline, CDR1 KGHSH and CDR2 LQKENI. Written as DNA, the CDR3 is TGTGCCAGCTCTTCCGGGACAGGGGCCCAAGAGACCCAGTACTTC. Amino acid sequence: CASSSGTGAQETQYF.